This note documents a single TCR beta chain sequence. This clonotype was seen ten or more times. Its antigen is currently not known. No base-level quality is on record; no much larger clone is a single base apart. Reading the germline V gene (reference sequence) gives CDR1 LGHDT and CDR2 YNNKEL. V loses 0 bases of germline sequence and J loses 5 bases, and the interval between the two ends is 10 bases. The CDR3 numbers 15 residues from cysteine through phenylalanine. Of the read, only the CDR3 DNA is kept; its 45 bases are in frame from base 1. The source of the sample is a study of T cells in Graves' hyperthyroidism and ophthalmopathy (dated by TCRdb to between 2018 and 2020). Regarding the research as a whole: Peripheral blood samples were taken at initial diagnosis, before any treatment was given. The 100 or so discovery patients were randomly split 7:3 into training and test sets. Whether ophthalmopathy could be predicted prospectively was tested in an independent validation cohort made up of under 20 hyperthyroidism patients plus 17 patients who later progressed to ophthalmopathy. The paper describes TCR Vbeta CDR3 sequencing of about 140 peripheral blood samples, made up of under 50 ophthalmopathy patients, roughly 75 hyperthyroidism patients and roughly 17 progressor patients. TCR V-J signatures able to tell the groups apart were searched for in a discovery cohort of 90 to 100 patients, of whom more than 40 had Graves' ophthalmopathy and 57 had stable Graves' hyperthyroidism. After blood sampling, hyperthyroidism patients were treated with methimazole at a starting dose of 30 mg daily, and ophthalmopathy patients were treated with high-dose intravenous methylprednisolone. In several Graves' hyperthyroidism patients, the study also compared T-cell repertoires from thyroid tissue with T-cell repertoires from blood. General study outcomes and caveats: In validation, the model predicted progression to ophthalmopathy a median of 6.5 months before onset, with 65% to 71% sensitivity and almost 75% specificity. No statistical method was used to fix the sample size in advance, and group allocation was not hidden from the investigators. Blood samples also contained most of the expanded thyroid clonotypes (frequency above 0.001), which suggests that blood repertoires may reflect thyroid immune responses. In cross-validation, a model built on a 13 V-J signature told ophthalmopathy apart from stable hyperthyroidism with approximately 90% sensitivity and roughly 81% specificity, and in testing the same model reached 80%/75%.

The TCR beta CDR3 regions were amplified from RNA transcripts. For the first round of RT-PCR on the TCR CDR3, the HTBI primer set was used together with the Qiagen OneStep RT-PCR kit. A second multiplex PCR round built the libraries, followed by size selection and purification. The libraries were sequenced on an Illumina HiSeq2000 using paired-end 100 bp reads. Under the source paper's analysis protocol: SOAPnuke was used to process the raw data, with reads discarded if the reads contained adapters or uncalled bases, had a mean Phred below 15, or lacked an exact constant-primer or identifier match. COPE v1.2.5 was used to merge high-quality paired reads, and clonotypes were defined as unique nucleotide sequences. Clonotypes were aligned to IMGT TRBV, TRBD and TRBJ reference segments using MiTCR v1.1. The analysis included only V-J combinations with a frequency above 0.0001, which together covered approximately 99% of the repertoires. The TCS score was defined as F50 (clonal expansion) divided by E x V (chaos), with BLOSUM62-based TCRdist calculated between CDR3 peptides within each V-J. Welch's t-statistics and random forest reduced 500 to 550 V-J features to roughly 13, which were used in a naive Bayes classifier (R e1071). TCRdb reanalyzed the raw reads on its own, using fastp at Q25 for trimming and MiXCR for clone calling, and kept in-frame beta chains. Merged by CDR3 protein, the rows form single entries marked with the most common genes and DNA. The V and J calls follow TCRdb's processing rather than the paper's. This sample comprises nearly 600,000 distinct CDR3 sequences, 12% to 15% of them detected only once. Of the sample, roughly 7% falls within the top ten clones.

Ophthalmopathy patients had moderately to severely active disease, Clinical Activity Score of at least 3, NOSPECS grade of at least 4, and duration under 3 months. The study excluded patients with uncontrolled infections, other autoimmune diseases, pregnancy or lactation. Diagnoses were based on clinical symptoms, serum thyroxine and TRAb, thyroid ultrasound and orbital computed tomography. PBMCs were isolated from approximately 10 ml of fresh peripheral blood by Ficoll-Paque density gradient centrifugation. Total RNA was extracted with Trizol reagent, and quality was checked on an Agilent 2100 Bioanalyzer.

This receptor was taken from a woman aged 18-29 years with Graves' ophthalmopathy. Sequenced sample: blood. This receptor chain uses TRBV3-1 and TRBJ1-4, with an unclear D gene assignment. The DNA reads TGTGCCAGCAGCCAAGATTACCAACAGAATGAAAAACTGTTTTTT. Its translation reads: CASSQDYQQNEKLFF.